Listed here are 8 T cell receptor beta chains from one sample, sequenced in a study of T-cell memory formation after mild COVID-19. MiXCR, run by TCRdb on the 5' RACE reads, gives a single entry per CDR3 protein. The sample lists around 130,000 distinct CDR3 sequences, approximately 15% seen once, with around 14% in the top ten. Sequencing input: PBMCs or a T cell subset sorted from them (not recorded which). The receptors stem from an adult woman who had mild COVID-19 (a few samples of this study predate the infection). Cell type and time point are not known.

The chain combines TRBV7-3 with TRBJ2-3; TRBD2 matches at 8 bases. Germline trimming cut 0 bases from V and 2 bases from J; bases unmatched to any gene: 1. CDR1 is SGHTA and CDR2 is FQGTGA in the germline V gene. This CDR3 region has 15 residues. The CDR3 sequence is CASSLTSGVTDTQYF. CDR3 in DNA: TGTGCCAGCAGCTTAACTAGCGGGGTCACAGATACGCAGTATTTT.

This clonotype turned up a few times. The rearrangement links TRBV9 to TRBJ1-1; D is unresolved. V was pared by 4 bases and J by 8 bases, with 15 bases between. Germline values: CDR1 SGDLS, CDR2 YYNGEE. This CDR3 region has 13 residues. In DNA, the CDR3 is TGTGCCAGCAGCCCACGGCCCGCCGCAGAAGCTTTCTTT. Protein sequence: CASSPRPAAEAFF.

This clonotype was counted a few times. The J gene is TRBJ1-1, the V gene TRBV7-3, with 7 bases aligning to TRBD1. This CDR3 comprises 17 residues. Germline CDR1 and CDR2: SGHTA and FQGTGA. V shed 1 base and J 5 bases; nucleotides not matched to a gene: 13. The CDR3 nucleotides are TGTGCCAGCAGCTTAATCCCCAGGGACAGTTCGGGTACTGAAGCTTTCTTT. This encodes CASSLIPRDSSGTEAFF.

The rearrangement uses TRBV7-9 and TRBJ2-7; perhaps TRBD1 as D (5 bases). V gave up 5 bases and J gave up 5 bases, with 25 bases separating them. The CDR3 has 17 amino acids. The V gene's germline CDR1 is SEHNR and CDR2 FQNEAQ (reference sequence). CDR3 coding DNA: TGTGCCAGCAGCCCAAAAGTAGGGGAATCCTCCTACGACGAGCAGTACTTC. Translated: CASSPKVGESSYDEQYF. The whole variable domain, remainder taken from reference TRBV7-9 and TRBJ2-7, is DTGVSQNPRHKITKRGQNVTFRCDPISEHNRLYWYRQTLGQGPEFLTYFQNEAQLEKSRLLSDRFSAERPKGSFSTLEIQRTEQGDSAMYLCASSPKVGESSYDEQYFGPGTRLTVT.

At least ten counts were recorded for this clonotype. V and J are TRBV29-1 and TRBJ2-7; D tentatively reads TRBD1 or TRBD2 (5 bases each). Germline V CDR1 and CDR2: SQVTM, ANQGSEA. The V end lost 6 bases, the J end lost 1 base, and 13 bases lay between the germline ends. The CDR3 is 13 residues long. The CDR3 region has the DNA TGCAGCGTCCGGGACCCCCTTTCCTACGAGCAGTACTTC. This gives the protein CSVRDPLSYEQYF.

The rearrangement joins TRBV7-3 to TRBJ1-1; D not certain. Deletions cut 3 bases from V and 1 base from J, with 6 bases between. From germline, CDR1 is SGHTA and CDR2 FQGTGA. The CDR3 contains 13 residues. Here the CDR3 DNA reads TGTGCCAGCAGCTTGTACAAGAACACTGAAGCTTTCTTT. Amino acid sequence: CASSLYKNTEAFF. Looking up the rest from reference TRBV7-3 and TRBJ1-1 gives the full variable domain: GAGVSQTPSNKVTEKGKYVELRCDPISGHTALYWYRQSLGQGPEFLIYFQGTGAADDSGLPNDRFFAVRPEGSVSTLKIQRTERGDSAVYLCASSLYKNTEAFFGQGTRLTVV.

This clonotype was detected a few times. The gene calls are TRBV4-3 and TRBJ2-7; 8 bases fit TRBD1. The CDR3 consists of 15 residues. Losses at the gene ends were 3 bases for V and 0 bases for J; bases not matched to a gene: 4. Germline V gene data show CDR1 as LGHNA and CDR2 as YSLEER. The CDR3 loop reads CASSQWTGSSYEQYF. CDR3 sequence (DNA): TGCGCCAGCAGCCAGTGGACAGGGAGCTCCTACGAGCAGTACTTC.

The rearrangement uses TRBV9 and TRBJ2-2, with 8 bases that match TRBD2. Germline V gene lookup returns CDR1 SGDLS and CDR2 YYNGEE. The CDR3 extends over 17 amino acids. V lost 1 base to trimming and J lost 0 bases; unmatched junction nucleotides: 5. For the CDR3, the DNA is TGTGCCAGCAGCGTATCTTATAGCGGGGCGAACACCGGGGAGCTGTTTTTT. Its translation: CASSVSYSGANTGELFF.